This TCR beta chain was retrieved from a study of blood T cells in healthy people across ages. A few counts support this clonotype. The antigen is not known. Study-level results: Calculation of diversity from one million T cells yielded estimates considered to be underestimates.

The CDR3 spans 12 residues. With 7 bases removed from V and 3 bases from J, the gap between germline ends came to 7 bases. The second PCR ran 7 to 11 cycles with a sample-barcoded 5' primer and J-beta primers. The template-switch adaptor was a 5' adaptor with 12 random nucleotides. It tagged each cDNA molecule. Using its own MiXCR run on the 5' RACE reads, TCRdb lists one record per CDR3 protein. Among fewer than 1,000,000 distinct CDR3 sequences listed, less than 60% were seen once. Sample: blood. J is TRBJ2-1 and V is TRBV12-3 or TRBV12-4; D not resolved. The clonotype comes from a man older than 75 in good health. The chain's CDR3 is CASTPFYNEQFF. The CDR3, as DNA: TGTGCCAGCACCCCCTTCTACAATGAGCAGTTCTTC.